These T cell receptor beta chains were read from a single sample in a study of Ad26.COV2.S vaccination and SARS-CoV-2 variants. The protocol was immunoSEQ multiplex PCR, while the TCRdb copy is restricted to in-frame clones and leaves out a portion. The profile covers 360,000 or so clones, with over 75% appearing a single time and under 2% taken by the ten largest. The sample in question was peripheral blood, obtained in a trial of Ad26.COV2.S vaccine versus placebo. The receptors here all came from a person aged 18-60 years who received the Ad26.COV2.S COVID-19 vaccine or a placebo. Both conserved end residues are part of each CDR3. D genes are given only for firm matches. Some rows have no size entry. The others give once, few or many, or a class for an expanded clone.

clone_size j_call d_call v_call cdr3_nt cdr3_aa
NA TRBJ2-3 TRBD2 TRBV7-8 TGTGCCAGCAGCTCGGGACTAGCGGGAGGGAGGTCCACAGATACGCAGTATTTT CASSSGLAGGRSTDTQYF
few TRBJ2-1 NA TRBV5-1 TGCGCCAGCAGCTTGCAGGGAAACTCCTACAATGAGCAGTTCTTC CASSLQGNSYNEQFF
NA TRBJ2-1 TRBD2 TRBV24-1 TGTGCCACCAGTGACCGCGGACTAGCGGGATCGTTCAATGAGCAGTTCTTC CATSDRGLAGSFNEQFF
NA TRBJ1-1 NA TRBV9 TGTGCCAGCAGCGCCGGGAGCGCAATTATGAACACTGAAGCTTTCTTT CASSAGSAIMNTEAFF
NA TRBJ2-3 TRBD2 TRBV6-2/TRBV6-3 TGTGCCAGCAGTCGACTAGCGGGAGCAGGAGATACGCAGTATTTT CASSRLAGAGDTQYF
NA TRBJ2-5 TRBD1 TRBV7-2 TGTGCCAGCAGCTTAGACAGGGGTGTAGAGACCCAGTACTTC CASSLDRGVETQYF
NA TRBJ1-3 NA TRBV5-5 TGTGCCAGCAGCCCTTTCGGGGCTACTGGAAACACCATATATTTT CASSPFGATGNTIYF
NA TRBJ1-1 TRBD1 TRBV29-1 TGCAGCGTTGTGTTCAGGGGGCGCAGGGACACTGAAGCTTTCTTT CSVVFRGRRDTEAFF
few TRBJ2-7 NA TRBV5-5 TGTGCCAGCAGCTTGTCGGTCGGACTCCTCGAGCAGTACTTC CASSLSVGLLEQYF
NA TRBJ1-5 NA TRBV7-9 TGTGCCAGCAGCTTCCAGTTAGAGTACGGGGATTATAGCAATCAGCCCCAGCATTTT CASSFQLEYGDYSNQPQHF
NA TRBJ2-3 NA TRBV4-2 TGTGCCAGCAGCCAAGAGGGGGTGGGCTCGGCGGAGGGGACGCAGTATTTT CASSQEGVGSAEGTQYF
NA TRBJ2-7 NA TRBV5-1 TGCGCCAGCAGCTTGGCCTCCGGGTTCTATTCCTACGAGCAGTACTTC CASSLASGFYSYEQYF